These 23 T cell receptor beta chains came from one sample sequenced in a study of PD-L1 blockade in urothelial cancer. TCRdb's table, derived via immunoSEQ multiplex PCR, lists solely in-frame clones and lacks some. The table includes about 120,000 clones, 85% to 90% detected once. Regarding time point: peripheral blood 6 weeks after treatment start. The material sequenced was PBMCs, taken around atezolizumab (anti-PD-L1) treatment. The receptor set was obtained from a man in his 60s with urothelial cancer.

The rearrangement joins TRBV29-1 to TRBJ1-3; D might be TRBD1 (6 bases). Per the germline V gene, CDR1 is SQVTM and CDR2 is ANQGSEA. This CDR3 comprises 14 residues. V lost 4 bases to trimming and J lost 4 bases, with 14 bases between them. CDR3 sequence: CSVGYRDRGNTIYF. The CDR3 region has the DNA TGCAGCGTTGGATACAGGGACCGCGGAAACACCATATATTTT. Complete variable domain (other parts from reference TRBV29-1 and TRBJ1-3): SAVISQKPSRDICQRGTSLTIQCQVDSQVTMMFWYRQQPGQSLTLIATANQGSEATYESGFVIDKFPISRPNLTFSTLTVSNMSPEDSSIYLCSVGYRDRGNTIYFGEGSWLTVV.

This clone was found once. The genes are TRBV7-9 and TRBJ2-3, with D unclear. The germline V gene encodes CDR1 SEHNR and CDR2 FQNEAQ (reference sequence). CDR3 length: 16 amino acids. V was trimmed by 6 bases and J by 1 base, leaving 17 bases between them. The CDR3 sequence is CASRKSSVERTDTQYF. Here the CDR3 DNA reads TGTGCCAGCAGAAAATCCTCGGTGGAGCGCACAGATACGCAGTATTTT.

V gene TRBV7-9 combines with J gene TRBJ2-3; 9 bases agree with TRBD2. Germline lookup yields CDR1 SEHNR and CDR2 FQNEAQ (reference sequence). The CDR3 spans 12 residues. The junction had 0 bases not matched to a gene; V was cut back by 5 bases and J by 6 bases. DNA for the CDR3: TGTGCCAGCAGCAGCGGGGGGGATACGCAGTATTTT. As protein: CASSSGGDTQYF. Full variable domain (missing parts from reference TRBV7-9 and TRBJ2-3): DTGVSQNPRHKITKRGQNVTFRCDPISEHNRLYWYRQTLGQGPEFLTYFQNEAQLEKSRLLSDRFSAERPKGSFSTLEIQRTEQGDSAMYLCASSSGGDTQYFGPGTRLTVL.

The V and J genes are TRBV2 and TRBJ2-1; D uncertain. CDR3 length: 13 residues. The V and J ends lost 10 bases and 5 bases respectively, with 15 bases between them. CDR1 SNHLY and CDR2 FYNNEI come from the germline V gene. CDR3 region: CATLININNEQFF. The CDR3 region has the DNA TGTGCCACCCTTATCAACATTAACAATGAGCAGTTCTTC.

The J gene is TRBJ1-5, the V gene TRBV18; 9 bases match TRBD1. The CDR3 is 16 amino acids. The J segment lost 0 bases and the V segment lost 3 bases, leaving 3 bases of the junction unmatched. Germline V gives CDR1 KGHSH, CDR2 LQKENI. The CDR3 is CASSPGTGNSNQPQHF. The CDR3, as DNA: TGTGCCAGCTCACCCGGGACAGGGAATAGCAATCAGCCCCAGCATTTT.

The chain uses TRBV30 and TRBJ2-7; 12 bases agree with TRBD2. The CDR3 consists of 15 residues. Germline values: CDR1 GTSNPN, CDR2 SVGIG (reference sequence). The CDR3 loop is CALAGGPSSSYEQYF. The CDR3 DNA is TGTGCACTAGCGGGAGGTCCCTCAAGCTCCTACGAGCAGTACTTC.

This sequence joins TRBV7-6 and TRBJ2-7; D is perhaps TRBD1 (5 bases). The CDR3 is 13 residues long. CDR1 is SGHVS and CDR2 is FNYEAQ in the germline V gene. The ends were cut back, 3 bases at V and 2 bases at J, with 8 bases in the middle. In DNA, the CDR3 is TGTGCCAGCAGCTTGACAGAGACCTACGAGCAGTACTTC. It translates to CASSLTETYEQYF.

The chain combines TRBV6-5 with TRBJ2-7, with D possibly TRBD1 on 5 matching bases. The CDR3 totals 13 residues. V lost 7 bases to trimming and J lost 7 bases, with 17 bases between them. Germline V CDR1 and CDR2: MNHEY, SVGAGI. CDR3 DNA sequence: TGTGCCAGCAAAAGACAGCCGGCGAATGAGCAGTACTTC. Translating gives CASKRQPANEQYF.

The chain joins TRBV6-5 to TRBJ2-5, with D unresolved. Trimming took 3 bases from V and 5 from J, leaving 10 bases between them. This CDR3 spans 13 amino acids. Germline values: CDR1 MNHEY, CDR2 SVGAGI. The CDR3 reads CASSYSFGETQYF. DNA for the CDR3: TGTGCCAGCAGTTATTCCTTCGGGGAGACCCAGTACTTC.

V usage is TRBV5-5 and J usage is TRBJ1-1; 10 bases line up with TRBD1. The CDR3 runs 13 residues. V was pared by 3 bases and J by 10 bases, with 6 bases of the junction left unmatched. The V gene's germline CDR1 is SGHKS and CDR2 YYEKEE (reference sequence). CDR3 sequence: CASSWTGGRVAFF. CDR3 bases: TGTGCCAGCAGCTGGACAGGGGGAAGGGTAGCTTTCTTT.

This clone has a count of ten or more. The V and J genes are TRBV27 and TRBJ1-2; TRBD1 is a possible D gene (6 bases). Germline V gene sequence: CDR1 MNHEY, CDR2 SMNVEV (reference sequence). The V gene lost 5 bases and the J gene lost 7 bases, with 14 bases spanning the gap. The CDR3 contains 13 residues. The CDR3, as DNA: TGTGCCAGCAGTGTCACAGGGTTGAGTGGCTACACCTTC. This gives the protein CASSVTGLSGYTF.

The CDR3 coding sequence is TGCGCCAGCAGCCCCGGCGGCGGGGGATTTCGTGAAAAACTGTTTTTT. It codes for CASSPGGGGFREKLFF. The chain links TRBV5-1 to TRBJ1-4; a weak D match, TRBD1 (5 bases). CDR3 size: 16 residues. V lost 4 bases to trimming and J lost 7 bases, with 20 bases between them. Germline CDR1 reads SGHRS; CDR2 reads YFSETQ. The full variable domain, completed using reference TRBV5-1 and TRBJ1-4, is KAGVTQTPRYLIKTRGQQVTLSCSPISGHRSVSWYQQTPGQGLQFLFEYFSETQRNKGNFPGRFSGRQFSNSRSEMNVSTLELGDSALYLCASSPGGGGFREKLFFGSGTQLSVL.

In its sample, this clone was seen a few times. The chain has TRBV2 and TRBJ1-2; 11 nucleotides line up with TRBD1. The J segment lost 4 bases and the V segment lost 4 bases, leaving 5 bases of the junction unmatched. Germline assignment: CDR1 SNHLY and CDR2 FYNNEI. This CDR3 has 15 residues. CDR3: CASSAGTGGGYGYTF. The DNA for the CDR3 is TGTGCCAGCAGTGCCGGGACAGGGGGTGGCTATGGCTACACCTTC.

V is TRBV12-1 and J is TRBJ1-6; no check of the table's D call, TRBD1, against the DNA was made. TRBV12-1 represents a pseudogene. The CDR3 is 17 residues long. The CDR3 reads CASTLSWVTGRNSPLHF. CDR3 DNA: TGTGCCAGCACCCTGTCCTGGGTCACAGGGAGAAATTCACCCCTCCACTTT.

The V call is TRBV7-2, the J call TRBJ1-1, with TRBD1 matching 7 bases. V dropped 0 bases and J dropped 3; count of bases not matched to a gene: 4. Germline CDR1 is SGHTA and CDR2 is FQGNSA. CDR3 size: 15 residues. This CDR3 reads CASSLAPGGDTEAFF. The CDR3, as DNA: TGTGCCAGCAGCTTAGCACCAGGGGGAGACACTGAAGCTTTCTTT.

This sequence joins TRBV7-3 and TRBJ1-2; D unclear. CDR1 SGHTA and CDR2 FQGTGA come from the germline V gene. V dropped 1 base and J dropped 2 bases, with 8 bases sitting between them. The CDR3 has 14 amino acids. The DNA of the CDR3 is TGTGCCAGCAGCTTAAGCGAGGGAAACTATGGCTACACCTTC. Amino acid sequence: CASSLSEGNYGYTF.

The rearrangement links TRBV28 to TRBJ2-2; 8 positions match TRBD1. The V and J ends lost 3 bases and 0 bases, in that order; junction bases with no gene match: 6. Germline V CDR1 and CDR2: MDHEN, SYDVKM. CDR3 length equals 17 residues. The chain's CDR3 is CASSFLGQGSNTGELFF. CDR3 bases: TGTGCCAGCAGTTTTCTAGGACAGGGATCGAACACCGGGGAGCTGTTTTTT. Variable domain in full (rest from reference TRBV28 and TRBJ2-2): DVKVTQSSRYLVKRTGEKVFLECVQDMDHENMFWYRQDPGLGLRLIYFSYDVKMKEKGDIPEGYSVSREKKERFSLILESASTNQTSMYLCASSFLGQGSNTGELFFGEGSRLTVL.

This chain links TRBV19 with TRBJ1-4, with 12 bases that match TRBD1. J was trimmed by 8 bases and V by 5 bases; bases with no gene match: 3. The CDR3 is 14 residues long. Germline V lookup: CDR1 LNHDA, CDR2 SQIVND (reference sequence). CDR3 sequence (DNA): TGTGCCAGTAGTGAGGGACAGGGGGCGGAAAAACTGTTTTTT. Protein product: CASSEGQGAEKLFF.

This clone was picked up one time. The chain carries TRBV5-5 and TRBJ2-3; no firm D call. Trimming pared 1 base from V and 3 bases from J, leaving 9 bases between. Germline V gene data show CDR1 as SGHKS and CDR2 as YYEKEE (reference sequence). The CDR3 totals 14 residues. The chain's CDR3 is CASSLWRITDTQYF. The CDR3 DNA follows: TGTGCCAGCAGCTTGTGGAGAATTACAGATACGCAGTATTTT.

J is TRBJ1-1 and V is TRBV7-9; D possibly corresponds to TRBD1 (5 bases). With 2 bases removed from V and 4 bases from J, the gap between germline ends came to 11 bases. Per germline, CDR1 SEHNR and CDR2 FQNEAQ (reference sequence). This CDR3 comprises 14 residues. The CDR3 region has the DNA TGTGCCAGCAGCTTAACACAGGACCCCACTGAAGCTTTCTTT. Its protein is CASSLTQDPTEAFF. Full variable domain (missing parts from reference TRBV7-9 and TRBJ1-1): DTGVSQNPRHKITKRGQNVTFRCDPISEHNRLYWYRQTLGQGPEFLTYFQNEAQLEKSRLLSDRFSAERPKGSFSTLEIQRTEQGDSAMYLCASSLTQDPTEAFFGQGTRLTVV.

This rearrangement joins TRBV7-9 to TRBJ2-5, with 7 bases lining up with TRBD1. CDR1 and CDR2 from the germline V gene are SEHNR and FQNEAQ (reference sequence). The CDR3 totals 13 residues. V shed 3 bases and J 13 bases; nucleotides not matched to a gene: 11. CDR3 amino acids: CASSFPQGKSRYF. CDR3 in DNA: TGTGCCAGCAGCTTTCCACAGGGGAAAAGTCGGTACTTC. The complete variable domain, with remaining parts taken from reference TRBV7-9 and TRBJ2-5, reads DTGVSQNPRHKITKRGQNVTFRCDPISEHNRLYWYRQTLGQGPEFLTYFQNEAQLEKSRLLSDRFSAERPKGSFSTLEIQRTEQGDSAMYLCASSFPQGKSRYFGPGTRLLVL.

The chain uses TRBV5-4 and TRBJ2-3, with 11 bases matching TRBD2. The CDR3 extends over 18 amino acids. CDR1 SGHNT and CDR2 YYREEE come from the germline V gene (reference sequence). The J segment lost 2 bases and the V segment lost 1 base, leaving 9 bases of the junction unmatched. The CDR3 spells CASSLTSGGHISTDTQYF. The DNA of the CDR3 is TGTGCCAGCAGCTTGACTAGCGGGGGCCATATCTCCACAGATACGCAGTATTTT.

By proportion, this clone is medium-sized. The chain employs TRBV7-6 and TRBJ2-7; 9 nucleotides match TRBD1. In germline, CDR1 is SGHVS, CDR2 FNYEAQ. V shed 5 bases and J 5 bases; nucleotides not matched to a gene: 10. This CDR3 comprises 15 residues. The CDR3 nucleotides are TGTGCCAGCAGCCTACAGGGGGCGCTTTCCCACGAGCAGTACTTC. This codes for CASSLQGALSHEQYF.